The 15 T cell receptor beta chains reported below all come from one sample, sequenced in a study of PD-1 blockade in classical Hodgkin lymphoma. Using immunoSEQ multiplex PCR, the repertoire was profiled, and TCRdb retains in-frame clones only, with some absent. The table records some 30,000 clones, roughly nine tenths of them present only once. Time point in this sample: cycle 4 day 1 (C4D1), after five to seven weeks of nivolumab. Each patient relapsed following autologous stem cell transplantation, and prior brentuximab vedotin exposure differed. Thawed PBMCs yielded CD4+ T cells through magnetic negative selection. The source material was CD4+ T cells from blood, sampled before the fourth cycle of nivolumab. The source of these receptors is a human donor with classical Hodgkin lymphoma.

The rearrangement joins TRBV27 to TRBJ2-7; a weak D match, TRBD2 (7 bases). Germline V gene sequence: CDR1 MNHEY, CDR2 SMNVEV (reference sequence). The V end lost 4 bases, the J end lost 1 base, and 14 bases lay between the germline ends. CDR3 length: 15 amino acids. The CDR3 coding sequence is TGTGCCAGCAGTTCCCCCGAGGGGGGGTCCTACGAGCAGTACTTC. Protein sequence: CASSSPEGGSYEQYF.

The chain joins TRBV19 to TRBJ2-1, with TRBD2 matching 13 bases. Trimming at V came to 7 bases and at J to 6 bases, leaving 9 bases not matched to a gene. Germline CDR1 and CDR2: LNHDA and SQIVND (reference sequence). This CDR3 is 16 amino acids long. The CDR3 here is CASTSSLAGGLNEQFF. CDR3 nucleotide sequence: TGTGCCAGTACCTCATCACTAGCGGGAGGGCTCAATGAGCAGTTCTTC. Variable domain in full (rest from reference TRBV19 and TRBJ2-1): DGGITQSPKYLFRKEGQNVTLSCEQNLNHDAMYWYRQDPGQGLRLIYYSQIVNDFQKGDIAEGYSVSREKKESFPLTVTSAQKNPTAFYLCASTSSLAGGLNEQFFGPGTRLTVL.

The chain couples TRBV13 to TRBJ2-5, with TRBD2 matching over 12 bases. Germline assignment: CDR1 PRHDT and CDR2 FYEKMQ (reference sequence). This CDR3 region has 17 residues. V dropped 3 bases and J dropped 1; count of bases not matched to a gene: 6. In DNA, the CDR3 is TGTGCCAGCAGCTTGGGTCTAGCGGGAGGGCCCCAAGAGACCCAGTACTTC. Amino acids: CASSLGLAGGPQETQYF.

The V and J genes are TRBV11-2 and TRBJ2-7; D uncertain. V was shortened by 7 bases and J by 4 bases, with 11 bases between the two germline ends. The V gene's germline CDR1 is SGHAT and CDR2 FQNNGV. The length of the CDR3 is 12 residues. In nucleotides, the CDR3 is TGTGCCAGCACCTCACCCGTTTACGAGCAGTACTTC. This gives the protein CASTSPVYEQYF.

This rearrangement joins TRBV7-3 to TRBJ2-7, with no clear D. V lost 2 bases and J lost 5, with 10 bases in between. Germline-derived CDR1 and CDR2 are SGHTA and FQGTGA. The CDR3 runs 13 residues. Here the CDR3 DNA reads TGTGCCAGCAGCTTAGTTGGTGGGAACGAGCAGTACTTC. It encodes CASSLVGGNEQYF.

The rearrangement links TRBV29-1 to TRBJ1-2, with 8 bases identical to TRBD1. CDR3 length: 17 amino acids. CDR1 and CDR2 from the germline V gene are SQVTM and ANQGSEA. J lost 6 bases, V lost 8 bases, and 23 bases had no gene match. The CDR3 protein is CSLAGGQGASGSNGYTF. In nucleotides, the CDR3 is TGCAGCCTGGCAGGTGGCCAGGGGGCGTCTGGGAGTAATGGCTACACCTTC.

The rearrangement joins TRBV4-1 to TRBJ1-2; D might be TRBD1 (5 bases). V was clipped by 4 bases and J by 3 bases, with 18 bases between them. This CDR3 is 16 amino acids long. Germline assignment: CDR1 MGHRA and CDR2 YSYEKL. The CDR3 DNA follows: TGCGCCAGCAGCCCCAAGGGACGAGGGCCTTACTATGGCTACACCTTC. This codes for CASSPKGRGPYYGYTF.

This chain uses TRBV7-2 with TRBJ2-7; 7 positions agree with TRBD1. Looked up from germline, CDR1 is SGHTA and CDR2 is FQGNSA. Unmatched junction bases numbered 13, after V lost 5 bases and J lost 6 bases. The CDR3 runs to 15 residues. CDR3 sequence reads: CASSLRQGVPSEQYF. CDR3 DNA: TGTGCCAGCAGCCTACGACAGGGAGTTCCCTCCGAGCAGTACTTC. The variable domain in full, with the rest retrieved from reference TRBV7-2 and TRBJ2-7, is GAGVSQSPSNKVTEKGKDVELRCDPISGHTALYWYRQSLGQGLEFLIYFQGNSAPDKSGLPSDRFSAERTGGSVSTLTIQRTQQEDSAVYLCASSLRQGVPSEQYFGPGTRLTVT.

This chain links TRBV28 with TRBJ1-3, with D unclear. The CDR3 totals 15 residues. Deletions cut 2 bases from V and 0 bases from J, with 8 bases between. CDR1 and CDR2 (germline): MDHEN, SYDVKM. The CDR3 sequence is CASSLPWVSGNTIYF. The CDR3 DNA sequence: TGTGCCAGCAGTTTACCGTGGGTCTCTGGAAACACCATATATTTT.

The chain employs TRBV6-5 and TRBJ1-2, with D maybe TRBD1 (6 bases). The CDR3 consists of 15 residues. V gave up 6 bases and J gave up 0 bases, with 14 bases separating them. Germline V gives CDR1 MNHEY, CDR2 SVGAGI. The CDR3 is CASSRMGATNYGYTF. The DNA for the CDR3 is TGTGCCAGCAGCCGGATGGGGGCCACTAACTATGGCTACACCTTC.

This clone was observed once. The chain is built from TRBV25-1 and TRBJ1-3; D remains ambiguous. V lost 1 base to trimming and J lost 0 bases, with 4 bases between them. The CDR3 loop spans 14 amino acids. Germline CDR1 and CDR2: MGHDK and SYGVNS. CDR3 sequence (DNA): TGTGCCAGCAGTGAATGGCGCTCTGGAAACACCATATATTTT. It translates to CASSEWRSGNTIYF. The variable domain in full, completed from reference TRBV25-1 and TRBJ1-3, reads EADIYQTPRYLVIGTGKKITLECSQTMGHDKMYWYQQDPGMELHLIHYSYGVNSTEKGDLSSESTVSRIRTEHFPLTLESARPSHTSQYLCASSEWRSGNTIYFGEGSWLTVV.

In this sample, this clone turned up a few times. The genes are TRBV27 and TRBJ1-1; 7 positions agree with TRBD1. Germline V gene sequence: CDR1 MNHEY, CDR2 SMNVEV (reference sequence). This CDR3 comprises 14 residues. The J segment lost 0 bases and the V segment lost 5 bases, leaving 3 bases of the junction unmatched. CDR3 region: CASSPGTVNTEAFF. The DNA for the CDR3 is TGTGCCAGCAGTCCCGGGACAGTGAACACTGAAGCTTTCTTT.

The J gene is TRBJ2-7, the V gene TRBV7-3; 8 bases align to TRBD2. The germline CDR1 and CDR2 sequences are SGHTA and FQGTGA. V shed 5 bases, J shed 4 bases, and the junction held 10 bases outside the gene matches. The CDR3 has 15 residues. The CDR3 DNA sequence: TGTGCCAGCAGCCCCCAAGCGGGAGCTGTTTACGAGCAGTACTTC. This translates into CASSPQAGAVYEQYF.

This chain uses TRBV7-9 with TRBJ2-1, with 8 bases that match TRBD2. Germline V gives CDR1 SEHNR, CDR2 FQNEAQ (reference sequence). The CDR3 has 15 amino acids. The J segment lost 9 bases and the V segment lost 5 bases, leaving 12 bases of the junction unmatched. CDR3 amino acids: CASSPGLDGGSEQFF. For the CDR3, the DNA is TGTGCCAGCAGCCCGGGACTAGACGGGGGGTCTGAGCAGTTCTTC.

The gene calls are TRBV28 and TRBJ2-7; TRBD2 matches 9 bases. J was trimmed by 6 bases and V by 5 bases; bases with no gene match: 8. CDR3 length: 14 residues. CDR1 and CDR2 from the germline V gene are MDHEN and SYDVKM. The CDR3 is CASSQVAGALEQYF. The DNA of the CDR3 is TGTGCCAGCAGTCAAGTAGCGGGAGCTCTCGAGCAGTACTTC.